This entry features one TCR beta chain sequence. This sample is part of a study of blood T cell repertoires in COVID-19. In the study overall: Researchers got acute and convalescent COVID-19 samples from the United States, Italy and Spain. In each case, the material was cDNA or gDNA derived from T cells, B-cell-depleted T cells, or PBMCs.

CDR3 length equals 16 residues. CDR1 is SGHRS and CDR2 is YFSETQ in the germline V gene. The trim removed 0 bases at V and 8 bases at J, leaving 9 bases unmatched. Authors' analysis steps: Amplifying reference gene primers gave estimates of nucleated cell counts. Repertoires were generated with immunoSEQ multiplex PCR, while TCRdb's copy carries only in-frame clones and drops some. V and J calls and clone size are given by that table; D and trimming were obtained from the DNA. This table has more than 9,500 clones, around 90% appearing once. The sequenced material came from peripheral blood. The sequence came from a woman aged 55-75 years with active COVID-19. The chain is built from TRBV5-1 and TRBJ2-1; TRBD2 matches at 9 bases. The CDR3 is CASSLVAGGLWDEQFF. For the CDR3, the DNA is TGCGCCAGCAGCTTGGTTGCGGGGGGGCTCTGGGATGAGCAGTTCTTC. Looking up the rest from reference TRBV5-1 and TRBJ2-1 gives the full variable domain: KAGVTQTPRYLIKTRGQQVTLSCSPISGHRSVSWYQQTPGQGLQFLFEYFSETQRNKGNFPGRFSGRQFSNSRSEMNVSTLELGDSALYLCASSLVAGGLWDEQFFGPGTRLTVL.